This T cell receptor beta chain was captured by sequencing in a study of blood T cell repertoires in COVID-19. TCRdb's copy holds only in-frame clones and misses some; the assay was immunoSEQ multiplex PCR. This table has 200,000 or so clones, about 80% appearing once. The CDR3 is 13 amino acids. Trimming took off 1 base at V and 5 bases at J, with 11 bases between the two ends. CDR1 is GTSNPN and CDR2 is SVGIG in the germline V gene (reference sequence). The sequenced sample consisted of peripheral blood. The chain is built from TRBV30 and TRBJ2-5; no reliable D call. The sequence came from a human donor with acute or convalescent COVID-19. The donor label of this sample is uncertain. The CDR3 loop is CAWSGGLSETQYF. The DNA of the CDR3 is TGTGCCTGGAGTGGAGGCCTCTCGGAGACCCAGTACTTC.